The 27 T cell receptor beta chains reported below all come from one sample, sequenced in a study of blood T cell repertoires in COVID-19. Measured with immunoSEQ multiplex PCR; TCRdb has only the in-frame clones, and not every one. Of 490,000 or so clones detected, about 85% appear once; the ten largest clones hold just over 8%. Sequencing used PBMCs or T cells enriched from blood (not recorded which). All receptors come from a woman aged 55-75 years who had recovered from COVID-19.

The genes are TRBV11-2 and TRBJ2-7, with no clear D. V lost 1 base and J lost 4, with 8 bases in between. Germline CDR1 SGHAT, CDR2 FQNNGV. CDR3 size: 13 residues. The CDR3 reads CASSLGAEYEQYV. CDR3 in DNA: TGTGCCAGCAGCTTAGGAGCTGAATACGAGCAGTACGTC.

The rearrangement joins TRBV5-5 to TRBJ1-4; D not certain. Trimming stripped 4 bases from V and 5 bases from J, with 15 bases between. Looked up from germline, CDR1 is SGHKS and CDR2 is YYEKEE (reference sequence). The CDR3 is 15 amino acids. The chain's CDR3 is CASSNFMAANEKLFF. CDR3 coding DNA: TGTGCCAGCAGCAATTTTATGGCGGCGAATGAAAAACTGTTTTTT. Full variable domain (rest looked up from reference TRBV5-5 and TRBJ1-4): DAGVTQSPTHLIKTRGQQVTLRCSPISGHKSVSWYQQVLGQGPQFIFQYYEKEERGRGNFPDRFSARQFPNYSSELNVNALLLGDSALYLCASSNFMAANEKLFFGSGTQLSVL.

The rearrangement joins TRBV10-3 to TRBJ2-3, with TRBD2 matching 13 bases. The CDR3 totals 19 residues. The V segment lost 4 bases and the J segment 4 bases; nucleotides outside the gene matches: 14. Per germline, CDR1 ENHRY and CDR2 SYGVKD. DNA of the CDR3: TGTGCCATCAGTGGGTTTTCGGTGACTAGCGGGGGGCCCCCAGATACGCAGTATTTT. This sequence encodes CAISGFSVTSGGPPDTQYF.

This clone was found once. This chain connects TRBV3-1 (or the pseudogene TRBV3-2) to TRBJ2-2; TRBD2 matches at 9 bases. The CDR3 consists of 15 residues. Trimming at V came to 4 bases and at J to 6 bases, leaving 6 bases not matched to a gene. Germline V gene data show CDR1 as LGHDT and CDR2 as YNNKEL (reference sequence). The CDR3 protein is CASSRLAGSAGELFF. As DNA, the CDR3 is TGTGCCAGCAGCCGGCTAGCGGGGTCCGCCGGGGAGCTGTTTTTT.

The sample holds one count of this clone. CDR3 DNA: TGTGCCAGCTCCACAGGTGATACGCAGTATTTT. Translated: CASSTGDTQYF. The V and J genes are TRBV7-9 and TRBJ2-3; D is perhaps TRBD1 (5 bases). The CDR3 spans 11 residues. Between the trimmed V and J ends, which lost 8 bases and 6 bases, there was a span of 9 bases. Germline V gives CDR1 SEHNR, CDR2 FQNEAQ (reference sequence).

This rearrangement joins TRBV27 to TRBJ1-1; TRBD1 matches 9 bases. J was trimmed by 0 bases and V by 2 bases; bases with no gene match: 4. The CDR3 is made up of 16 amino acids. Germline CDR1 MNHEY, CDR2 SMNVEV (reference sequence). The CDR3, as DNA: TGTGCCAGCAGTTTAGGGACAGGGAGGTTGAACACTGAAGCTTTCTTT. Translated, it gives CASSLGTGRLNTEAFF.

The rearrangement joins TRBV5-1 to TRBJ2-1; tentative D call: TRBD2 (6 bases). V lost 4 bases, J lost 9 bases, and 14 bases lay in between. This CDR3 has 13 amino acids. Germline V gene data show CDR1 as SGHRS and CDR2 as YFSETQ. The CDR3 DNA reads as TGCGCCAGCAGCAAACCTAGCGCCCTTGAGCAGTTCTTC. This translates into CASSKPSALEQFF.

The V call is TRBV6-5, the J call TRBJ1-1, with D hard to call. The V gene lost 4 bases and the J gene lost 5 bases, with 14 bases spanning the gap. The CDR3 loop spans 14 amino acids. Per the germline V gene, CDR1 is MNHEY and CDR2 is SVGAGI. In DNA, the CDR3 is TGTGCCAGCAGTTCCCCAGGCGGGAGGACTGAAGCTTTCTTT. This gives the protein CASSSPGGRTEAFF.

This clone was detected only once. In nucleotides, the CDR3 is TGTGCCAGCAGCGCTAGGGGATTTTCCACCGGGGAGCTGTTTTTT. Its translation is CASSARGFSTGELFF. The chain couples TRBV11-2 to TRBJ2-2; D possibly corresponds to TRBD1 (5 bases). Per germline, CDR1 SGHAT and CDR2 FQNNGV. The CDR3 consists of 15 residues. Between the trimmed V and J ends, which lost 5 bases and 4 bases, there was a span of 14 bases.

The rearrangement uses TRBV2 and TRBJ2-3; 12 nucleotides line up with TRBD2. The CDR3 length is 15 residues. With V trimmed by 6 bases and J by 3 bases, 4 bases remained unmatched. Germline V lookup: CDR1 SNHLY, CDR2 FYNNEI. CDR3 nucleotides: TGTGCCAGCAGCGTAGGGACTAGCGGGACAGATACGCAGTATTTT. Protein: CASSVGTSGTDTQYF. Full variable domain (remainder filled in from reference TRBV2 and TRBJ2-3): EPEVTQTPSHQVTQMGQEVILRCVPISNHLYFYWYRQILGQKVEFLVSFYNNEISEKSEIFDDQFSVERPDGSNFTLKIRSTKLEDSAMYFCASSVGTSGTDTQYFGPGTRLTVL.

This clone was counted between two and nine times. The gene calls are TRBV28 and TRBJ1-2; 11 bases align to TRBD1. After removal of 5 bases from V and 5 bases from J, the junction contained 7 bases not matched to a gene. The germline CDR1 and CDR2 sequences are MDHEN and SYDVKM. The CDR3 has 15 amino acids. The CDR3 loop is CASSPAGTGGYGYTF. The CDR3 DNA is TGTGCCAGCAGTCCCGCGGGGACAGGGGGGTATGGCTACACCTTC.

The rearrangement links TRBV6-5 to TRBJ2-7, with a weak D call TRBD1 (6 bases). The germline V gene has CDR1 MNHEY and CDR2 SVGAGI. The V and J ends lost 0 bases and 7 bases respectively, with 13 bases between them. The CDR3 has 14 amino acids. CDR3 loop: CASSYSKQGLEQYF. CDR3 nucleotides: TGTGCCAGCAGTTACTCGAAGCAGGGGTTGGAGCAGTACTTC.

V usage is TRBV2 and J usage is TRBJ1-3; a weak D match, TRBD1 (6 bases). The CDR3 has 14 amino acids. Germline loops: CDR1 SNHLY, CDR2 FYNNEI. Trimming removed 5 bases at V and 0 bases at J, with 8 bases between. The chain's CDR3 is CASSSGVSGNTIYF. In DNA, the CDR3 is TGTGCCAGCAGTTCAGGGGTCTCTGGAAACACCATATATTTT.

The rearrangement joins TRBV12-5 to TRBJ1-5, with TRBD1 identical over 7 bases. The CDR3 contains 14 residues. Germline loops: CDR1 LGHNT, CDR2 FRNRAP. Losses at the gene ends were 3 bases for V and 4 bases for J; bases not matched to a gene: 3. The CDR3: CASGLGGLNQPQHF. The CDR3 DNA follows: TGTGCTAGTGGTTTAGGGGGCTTGAATCAGCCCCAGCATTTT.

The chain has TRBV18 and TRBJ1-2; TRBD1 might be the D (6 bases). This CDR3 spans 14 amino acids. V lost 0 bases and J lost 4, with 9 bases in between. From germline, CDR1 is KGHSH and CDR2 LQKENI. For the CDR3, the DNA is TGTGCCAGCTCACCACCCACAGGGCCCTATGGCTACACCTTC. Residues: CASSPPTGPYGYTF.

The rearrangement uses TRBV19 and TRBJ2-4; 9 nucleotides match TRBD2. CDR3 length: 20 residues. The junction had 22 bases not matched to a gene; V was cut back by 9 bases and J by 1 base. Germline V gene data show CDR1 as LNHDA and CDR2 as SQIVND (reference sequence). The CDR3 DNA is TGTGCCAGAAGTGGACGACGGACTAGCGCCATCCGTGGGGCCAAAAACATTCAGTACTTC. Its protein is CARSGRRTSAIRGAKNIQYF.

CDR3 sequence reads: CASRQRTVETQYF. The DNA of the CDR3 is TGTGCCAGCAGGCAAAGGACTGTGGAGACCCAGTACTTC. The chain links TRBV3-1 (or the pseudogene TRBV3-2) to TRBJ2-5; D might be TRBD2 (5 bases). Trimming stripped 6 bases from V and 5 bases from J, with 13 bases between. CDR3 length equals 13 residues. Per the germline V gene, CDR1 is LGHDT and CDR2 is YNNKEL (reference sequence).

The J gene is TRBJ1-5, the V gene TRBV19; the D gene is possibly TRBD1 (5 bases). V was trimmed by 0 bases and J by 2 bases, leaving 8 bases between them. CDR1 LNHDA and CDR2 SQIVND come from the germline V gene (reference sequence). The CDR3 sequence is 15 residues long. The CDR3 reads CASSIDSGGNQPQHF. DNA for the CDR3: TGTGCCAGTAGTATAGATTCGGGGGGCAATCAGCCCCAGCATTTT.

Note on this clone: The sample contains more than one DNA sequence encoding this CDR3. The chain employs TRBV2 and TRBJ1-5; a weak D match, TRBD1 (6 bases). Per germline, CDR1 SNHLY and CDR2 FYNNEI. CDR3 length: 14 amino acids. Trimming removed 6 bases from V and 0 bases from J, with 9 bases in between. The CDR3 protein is CASRGTPSNQPQHF. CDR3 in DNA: TGTGCCAGCAGAGGGACACCTAGCAATCAGCCCCAGCATTTT.

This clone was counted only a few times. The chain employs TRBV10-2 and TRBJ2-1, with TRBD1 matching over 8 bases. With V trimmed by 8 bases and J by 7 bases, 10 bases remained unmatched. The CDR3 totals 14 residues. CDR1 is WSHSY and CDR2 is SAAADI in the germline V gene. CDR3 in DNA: TGCGCCAGCCTAAGACAGGGGCGAAGGAATGAGCAGTTCTTC. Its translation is CASLRQGRRNEQFF.

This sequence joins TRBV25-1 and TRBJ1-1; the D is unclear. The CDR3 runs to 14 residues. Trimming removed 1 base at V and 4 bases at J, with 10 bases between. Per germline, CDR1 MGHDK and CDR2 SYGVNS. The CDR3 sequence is CASSELGVATEAFF. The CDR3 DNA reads TGTGCCAGCAGTGAATTAGGAGTAGCCACTGAAGCTTTCTTT.

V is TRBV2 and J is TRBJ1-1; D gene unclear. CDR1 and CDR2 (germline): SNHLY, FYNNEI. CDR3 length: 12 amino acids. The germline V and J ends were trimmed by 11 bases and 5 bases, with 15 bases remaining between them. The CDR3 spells CACHRGETEAFF. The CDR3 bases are TGTGCCTGCCACCGTGGGGAGACTGAAGCTTTCTTT.

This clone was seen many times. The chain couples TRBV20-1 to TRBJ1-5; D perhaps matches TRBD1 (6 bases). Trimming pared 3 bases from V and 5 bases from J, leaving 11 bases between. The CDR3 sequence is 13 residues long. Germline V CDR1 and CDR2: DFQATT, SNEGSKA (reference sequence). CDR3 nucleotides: TGCAGTGCTAGTGGGGGCGCCGATCAGCCCCAGCATTTT. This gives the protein CSASGGADQPQHF.

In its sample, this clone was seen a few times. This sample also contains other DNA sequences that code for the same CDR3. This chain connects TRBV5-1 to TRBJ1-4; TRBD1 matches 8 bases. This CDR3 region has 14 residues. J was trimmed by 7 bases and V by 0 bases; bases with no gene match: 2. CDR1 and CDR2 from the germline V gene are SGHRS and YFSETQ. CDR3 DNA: TGCGCCAGCAGCTTGGGACAGGGGCGTGAAAAACTGTTTTTT. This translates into CASSLGQGREKLFF.

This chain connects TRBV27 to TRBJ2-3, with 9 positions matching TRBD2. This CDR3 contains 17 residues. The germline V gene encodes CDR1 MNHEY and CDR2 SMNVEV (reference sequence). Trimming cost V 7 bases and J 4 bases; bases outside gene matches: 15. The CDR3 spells CASTFAKGSGGSDTQYF. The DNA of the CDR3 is TGTGCCAGCACCTTCGCAAAGGGCAGCGGGGGGTCAGATACGCAGTATTTT.

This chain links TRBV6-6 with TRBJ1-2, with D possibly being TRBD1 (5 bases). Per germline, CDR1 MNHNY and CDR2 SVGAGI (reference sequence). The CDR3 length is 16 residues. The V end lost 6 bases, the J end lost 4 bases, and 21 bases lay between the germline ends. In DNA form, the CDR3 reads TGTGCCAGCAGCCTCGGACCAACCCAGGGCCTCTATGGCTACACCTTC. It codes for CASSLGPTQGLYGYTF.

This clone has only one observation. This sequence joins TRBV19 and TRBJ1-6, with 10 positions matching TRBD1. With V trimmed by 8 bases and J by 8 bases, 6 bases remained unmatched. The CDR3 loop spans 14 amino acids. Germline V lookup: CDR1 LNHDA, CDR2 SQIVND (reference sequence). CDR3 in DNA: TGTGCCAGTGGGGACAGGGGTTTTGATTCACCCCTCCACTTT. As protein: CASGDRGFDSPLHF.